This entry concerns a single T cell receptor beta chain. Its antigen is currently not known. Base qualities are missing; no much larger clone stands one base away. At one collaborating source in Seattle, patients were enrolled during active infection and were followed longitudinally through the course of disease. Whole blood was collected in K2EDTA tubes by collaborating institutions according to the institutions' own protocols. Collaborator samples were shipped for TCRbeta analysis as frozen whole blood, isolated PBMCs, or DNA extracted from either sample type. The data were obtained in a study of blood T cell repertoires in COVID-19 (dated by TCRdb to the early 2020s). Study-level background: Collaborator samples came from the United States, Italy and Spain and covered acute and convalescent phases of COVID-19. The material from the prospective study consisted of cDNA or gDNA derived from T cells, B-cell-depleted T cells, or PBMCs. HLA class I and class II types, where available, came from metadata supplied by the sample provider rather than from assay-based typing. The repertoires were released in a freely available public database meant as a resource for research on the immune response to SARS-CoV-2. Sample metadata almost always included a de-identified subject ID, COVID-19 status, age in years and sex. Deeply sampled blood TCRbeta repertoires from subjects exposed to, actively infected with, or recovered from COVID-19 were included in the dataset. Samples were obtained from the ongoing ImmuneRACE study (first 160 participants) and from approximately 1,200 subjects provided by 6 global collaborators.

Results the study describes overall, beyond this receptor: The quantity of clinical and demographic metadata differed by source and by participant and was supplied without curation.

The CDR3 measures 16 amino acids from cysteine to phenylalanine. The CDR3 DNA has 48 bases and is translated from base 1. The germline V gene provides CDR1 KGHDR and CDR2 SFDVKD. The V and J ends are trimmed by 5 bases and 0 bases, leaving 13 bases between them. The immunoSEQ Assay, a bias-controlled multiplex PCR, was used to amplify TCRbeta CDR3 regions from genomic DNA. Per the authors' processing: The number of nucleated cells in each sample was estimated by amplification of reference gene primers within the assay. Sequence reads were collapsed and filtered to measure the absolute abundance of every unique TCRbeta CDR3 rearrangement. For each sample, productive Simpson clonality was calculated by taking the square root of Simpson's diversity index across productive rearrangements. What TCRdb holds here is the immuneACCESS table cut down to in-frame rearrangements. Part of the clones is not present; checked against another copy, under half of the missing clones reflect an unresolved V gene, and the others are unexplained. The V and J calls and clone size come from that table; D and trimming were worked out from the DNA. The sample yields fewer than 300,000 clones; approximately 93% were counted once. The ten largest clones capture 2% to 2.5% of the sample.

Sequenced material: peripheral blood. Recombination linked TRBV24-1 to TRBJ2-1; matching of 5 bases hints at TRBD1 as the D gene. The origin of this receptor is a young woman with COVID-19, enrolled during active disease. The CDR3 region reads CATSGLTGNSYNEQFF. The DNA is as follows: TGTGCCACCAGTGGCCTTACAGGTAACTCCTACAATGAGCAGTTCTTC.